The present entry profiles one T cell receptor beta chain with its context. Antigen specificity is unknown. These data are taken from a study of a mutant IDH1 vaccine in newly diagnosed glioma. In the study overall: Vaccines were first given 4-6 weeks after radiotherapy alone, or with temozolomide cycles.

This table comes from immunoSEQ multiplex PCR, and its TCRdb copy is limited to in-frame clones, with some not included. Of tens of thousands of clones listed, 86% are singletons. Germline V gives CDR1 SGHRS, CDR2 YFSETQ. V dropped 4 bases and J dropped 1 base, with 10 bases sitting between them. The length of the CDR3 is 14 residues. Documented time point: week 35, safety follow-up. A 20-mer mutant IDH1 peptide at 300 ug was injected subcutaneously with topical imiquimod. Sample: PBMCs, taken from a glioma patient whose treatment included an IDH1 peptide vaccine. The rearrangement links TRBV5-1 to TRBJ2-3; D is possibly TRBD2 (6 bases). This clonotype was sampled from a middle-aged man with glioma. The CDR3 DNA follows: TGCGCCAGCAGCGTCTCTAGCGGCACAGATACGCAGTATTTT. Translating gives CASSVSSGTDTQYF.